These 4 T cell receptor beta chains share one sample of origin, sequenced in a study of persistence of HIV-infected CD4 T cells. Anti-CD3/anti-CD28 beads served as a nonspecific positive control stimulus. Responding CD4+ T cells were sorted by upregulation of both CD40 ligand and CD69. Antigens of these TCRs are unknown. This was the immunoSEQ version 4 assay in survey mode. TCRdb's table, derived via immunoSEQ multiplex PCR, lists solely in-frame clones and lacks some. The sample holds some 49,000 clones, more than 80% seen once. The material was CD4+ T cells sorted from PBMCs after approximately 19-hour stimulation, obtained from a patient who received antiretroviral therapy. The origin of the receptors is an adult woman with HIV who was CMV-seropositive.

V and J are TRBV7-9 and TRBJ2-5, with 10 bases lining up with TRBD1. The CDR3 has 15 residues. CDR1 is SEHNR and CDR2 is FQNEAQ in the germline V gene (reference sequence). Trimming removed 6 bases from V and 3 bases from J; junction bases left unmatched: 7. Written as DNA, the CDR3 is TGTGCCAGCAGTCCAGACAGGGGGCCTAAAGAGACCCAGTACTTC. Translated: CASSPDRGPKETQYF.

The genes are TRBV7-8 and TRBJ1-1; 7 nucleotides match TRBD1. The CDR3 has 14 amino acids. V trimming: 5 bases; J trimming: 1 base; junction bases outside the gene matches: 4. The germline V gene encodes CDR1 SGHVS and CDR2 FQNEAQ. CDR3 sequence reads: CASSIGTANTEAFF. CDR3 in DNA: TGTGCCAGCAGCATCGGGACAGCGAACACTGAAGCTTTCTTT.

The chain combines TRBV3-1 (or the pseudogene TRBV3-2) with TRBJ1-1; D is perhaps TRBD1 (5 bases). Germline lookup yields CDR1 LGHDT and CDR2 YNNKEL (reference sequence). V gave up 1 base and J gave up 11 bases, with 23 bases separating them. The CDR3 is made up of 16 amino acids. The DNA for the CDR3 is TGTGCCAGCAGCCAAGGATTAACAGGCGTGAACTGGGGGGCTTTCTTT. Translated: CASSQGLTGVNWGAFF.

This chain joins TRBV18 and TRBJ2-6, with 7 bases fitting TRBD2. Losses at the gene ends were 3 bases for V and 4 bases for J; bases not matched to a gene: 3. The CDR3 length is 15 residues. Germline CDR1 reads KGHSH; CDR2 reads LQKENI. DNA for the CDR3: TGTGCCAGCTCACCGGAACTAGCGGGGGCCAACGTCCTGACTTTC. Translating gives CASSPELAGANVLTF.